The clone carrying this T cell receptor beta chain was counted a few times. A single record per CDR3 protein comes from TCRdb applying MiXCR to the RT-PCR reads. The table records about 960,000 distinct CDR3 sequences, approximately 19% of them present only once. This sample is drawn from a study of patients and donors after allogeneic stem cell transplantation. V lost 4 bases and J 10 bases, leaving 25 bases between the germline ends. CDR3 length equals 16 residues. Per the germline V gene, CDR1 is LGHDT and CDR2 is YNNKEL (reference sequence). The chain has TRBV3-1 and TRBJ2-5; D is possibly TRBD2 (6 bases). This receptor was identified in a human donor who was either an allogeneic HSCT recipient or a stem cell or donor lymphocyte infusion donor (not recorded which). It is not recorded whose cells these are; they may come from a transplant donor. The material sequenced was blood, either unsorted or a sorted T cell fraction (not recorded which). The CDR3, as DNA: TGTGCCAGCAGCCCAAAAACCCTCAACCTAGGAGGGATCCAGTACTTC. Its translation is CASSPKTLNLGGIQYF.